This T cell receptor (beta chain) is drawn from a study of T cells in Graves' hyperthyroidism and ophthalmopathy. Points from the study as a whole: Most thyroid clonotypes that were expanded above 0.001 also turned up in blood. The model made its ophthalmopathy prediction, and onset followed a median approximately six months later.

Amplified TCR beta CDR3 regions came from RNA transcripts. Carried out on the TCR CDR3, a first-round RT-PCR used the HTBI primer set. One entry per CDR3 protein, called by TCRdb with MiXCR from the multiplex PCR reads. The repertoire holds about 270,000 distinct CDR3 sequences, with roughly 22% as singletons. A word on this clonotype: Its antigen is currently unknown.

CDR1 is MNHGY and CDR2 is SVAAGI in the germline V gene. CDR3 length: 15 residues. With V trimmed by 7 bases and J by 8 bases, 13 bases remained unmatched. The study included ophthalmopathy patients with Clinical Activity Score at least 3, NOSPECS grade at least 4 and duration under 3 months. The chain links TRBV6-9 to TRBJ2-2, with TRBD1 matching 7 bases. This receptor was obtained from a man under 40 with Graves' ophthalmopathy. Sequenced sample: blood. The chain's CDR3 is CASTYVHTGVGELFF. CDR3 in DNA: TGTGCCAGCACTTACGTCCACACAGGGGTGGGGGAGCTGTTTTTT.